The text below deals with one T cell receptor (beta chain). Treg sorting used a CD4+CD25+CD127-/low gate. Trimming left V 5 bases short and J 6 bases short, with 22 bases between. This CDR3 region has 16 residues. Amplification of TRBV12-4/TRBJ1-2 clonotypes used adaptor-ligated barcode primers. TCRdb analysed the multiplex PCR reads with MiXCR anew, one entry per CDR3 protein. Counted here are roughly 1,200 distinct CDR3 sequences, around 19% occurring once; the ten biggest clones make up around 6.1%. The TCR was taken from a female donor with breast cancer. The sequenced material came from Tregs sorted from blood. The chain has TRBV12-3 or TRBV12-4 and TRBJ1-2; no definite D call. CDR3 loop: CASSPHRRPLWNGYTF. CDR3 bases: TGTGCCAGCAGTCCGCACAGACGGCCCTTATGGAATGGCTACACCTTC.